These T cell receptor beta chains were read from a single sample in a study of CD8+CD57+ T cells in acquired aplastic anemia. TCRdb re-called the reads through MiXCR, storing one row per CDR3 protein. The sample has about 200,000 distinct CDR3 sequences, about 60% seen once. Sequenced material: sorted CD4+, CD8+, or CD8+CD57+ T cells (not recorded which) from PBMCs. The receptors originated from a human donor with aplastic anemia. Both conserved end residues are part of each CDR3. The order of the fields is V gene, J gene, CDR3 protein.

V gene: TRBV20-1
J gene: TRBJ2-7
CDR3 protein: CSARAGGPYEQYF

V gene: TRBV7-2
J gene: TRBJ1-2
CDR3 protein: CASSTWTGGNGYTF

V gene: TRBV2
J gene: TRBJ2-7
CDR3 protein: CASSGRLGQIDDRYF

V gene: TRBV5-1
J gene: TRBJ1-2
CDR3 protein: CASSLLARGGGYTF

V gene: TRBV20-1
J gene: TRBJ1-5
CDR3 protein: CSAMSASHNQPQHF

V gene: TRBV10-3
J gene: TRBJ2-1
CDR3 protein: CAISGGTGESEQFF

V gene: TRBV6-4
J gene: TRBJ2-1
CDR3 protein: CASSEASYNEQFF

V gene: TRBV29-1
J gene: TRBJ2-5
CDR3 protein: CSVEPIRAGETQYF

V gene: TRBV12-3/TRBV12-4
J gene: TRBJ2-3
CDR3 protein: CASSRLTGVTDTQYF

V gene: TRBV10-3
J gene: TRBJ2-1
CDR3 protein: CAISPGPSYNEQFF

V gene: TRBV24-1
J gene: TRBJ2-3
CDR3 protein: CATSDRPGTGNPDTQYF

V gene: TRBV5-6
J gene: TRBJ2-7
CDR3 protein: CASSLLDLGAAEQYF

V gene: TRBV15
J gene: TRBJ1-5
CDR3 protein: CATSRGDGRNNQPQHF

V gene: TRBV7-9
J gene: TRBJ1-6
CDR3 protein: CASSFGGDISPLHF

V gene: TRBV29-1
J gene: TRBJ2-7
CDR3 protein: CSVLTGTLGYEQYF

V gene: TRBV6-1
J gene: TRBJ1-2
CDR3 protein: CASSEADYGYTF

V gene: TRBV6-2/TRBV6-3
J gene: TRBJ1-5
CDR3 protein: CASSWTGPNQPQHF

V gene: TRBV5-6
J gene: TRBJ2-7
CDR3 protein: CASSLVQDSYEQYF

V gene: TRBV27
J gene: TRBJ1-2
CDR3 protein: CASSFGGALSGYTF

V gene: TRBV5-1
J gene: TRBJ1-4
CDR3 protein: CASSTGGSNEKLFF

V gene: TRBV5-6
J gene: TRBJ2-7
CDR3 protein: CASSETGGLDEQYF

V gene: TRBV7-9
J gene: TRBJ2-7
CDR3 protein: CASLKSGGGEQYF

V gene: TRBV20-1
J gene: TRBJ1-1
CDR3 protein: CSAREGREVAEAFF

V gene: TRBV19
J gene: TRBJ1-1
CDR3 protein: CASSMWQPPEAFF

V gene: TRBV9
J gene: TRBJ2-7
CDR3 protein: CASSRAGGQYYEQYF